Listed below are T cell receptor beta chains from one sample, sequenced in a study of blood T cell repertoires in COVID-19. The assay was immunoSEQ multiplex PCR, and TCRdb's table has in-frame clones only and misses some. Seen here are some 270,000 clones, around 89% observed once, and the top ten hold 4.1%. Sequenced sample: PBMCs or T cells enriched from blood (not recorded which). The receptor source for this set is a woman aged 25 to 39 with acute COVID-19. Both conserved end residues are part of each CDR3. The D gene is left open where the match is weak.

D gene	V gene	CDR3 protein
.	TRBV28	CASSLLGAAYEQYF
.	TRBV2	CASSNLAATGELFF
TRBD1	TRBV10-3	CAIYDRGSEGYTF
.	TRBV30	CAWGGGDQPQHF
.	TRBV9	CASSASTGTYEQYF
TRBD2	TRBV19	CASMGWGLAGDYEQYF
.	TRBV18	CASSRIQGSGNTIYF
TRBD2	TRBV5-4	CASSPVGTSVYEQYF
TRBD2	TRBV9	CASNRGTSGKTDTQYF
TRBD2	TRBV10-3	CAISVGTTYNEQFF
TRBD1	TRBV6-2/TRBV6-3	CASSRDRVSYEQYF
.	TRBV2	CASRGDSTMGEQYF
TRBD1	TRBV5-5	CASSFGTGGPQPQHF
.	TRBV7-6	CASSSPVAAGGAYNEQFF
TRBD2	TRBV9	CASSVGASSGGSYEQYF
TRBD2	TRBV20-1	CGLAGVYEQYF
TRBD2	TRBV2	CATQAGESYNEQFF
.	TRBV4-1	CASSQPSGYEQYF
.	TRBV29-1	CSVTSRMNTGELFF
TRBD1	TRBV9	CASSGTGSGYGYTF
.	TRBV28	CASSTDANTGELFF
TRBD2	TRBV10-1	CASSESGGPETQYF
TRBD2	TRBV28	CASSGPGGEGHEQYF
.	TRBV30	CAWSVSGKAFF
TRBD1	TRBV7-2	CASRTGFSTDTQYF
.	TRBV28	CASSFVQGGSYEQYF
.	TRBV5-1	CASSLTSTAGYNEQFF
TRBD1	TRBV5-1	CASSPTGSSGNTIYF
.	TRBV19	CASEPGHRNSPLHF
TRBD1	TRBV2	CASSRDRENTGELFF
.	TRBV14	CASSQSMVEYNEQFF
TRBD1	TRBV9	CASNPTGGTSYEQYF
TRBD2	TRBV18	CASSPPTSGGTGELFF
.	TRBV11-2	CASRRGSGANVLTF
.	TRBV7-2	CASSLNTGTPYEQYF
TRBD1	TRBV5-6	CASSWNGQGGETQYF
.	TRBV27	CASGLAYHQPQHF
.	TRBV2	CASSVSGTGNNSPLHF
.	TRBV28	CASSPAGLTYEQYF
TRBD2	TRBV7-3	CASSLTILAGDTQYF
.	TRBV18	CASSPAQGYGEKLFF
.	TRBV19	CASFEGFGNQPQHF
TRBD2	TRBV3-1/TRBV3-2	CASSQVLAGSADTQYF
.	TRBV19	CASSRDSQETQYF
.	TRBV28	CASSLVALSHGYTF
TRBD1	TRBV5-4	CASSLAMGRGQLSYNEQFF
TRBD2	TRBV4-2	CASSQETAGVSYEQYF
TRBD1	TRBV7-2	CASSYQTGGTDTQYF
.	TRBV12-3/TRBV12-4	CASSWGESDGYTF
.	TRBV29-1	CSVDPTGGESNEQFF
TRBD1	TRBV19	CASSIDHRGLYGYTF
TRBD1	TRBV30	CAWSGGQNNQPQHF
TRBD1	TRBV28	CASSPGQGDTDTQYF
TRBD1	TRBV28	CASSSLTQGAINQPQHF